A single T cell receptor (beta chain) is shown here with its context. The table came from immunoSEQ multiplex PCR; TCRdb's copy has only in-frame clones and leaves some out. The data hold about 15,000 clones, with 50% to 60% observed a single time. This sample is part of a study of radiation and T cells in renal cell carcinoma. Treatment indicated: treatment-naive control, cytoreductive nephrectomy. V trimming: 2 bases; J trimming: 2 bases; junction bases outside the gene matches: 3. The length of the CDR3 is 15 residues. Looked up from germline, CDR1 is MNHEY and CDR2 is SVGAGI. This material consisted of tumor tissue, taken from a patient whose treatment was nephrectomy without radiotherapy. V usage is TRBV6-5 and J usage is TRBJ2-7; 10 bases fit TRBD1. This receptor was taken from a man in his fifties with renal cell carcinoma. CDR3 nucleotides: TGTGCCAGCAGTTACCGAGGGACAGGGGCCTACGAGCAGTACTTC. It codes for CASSYRGTGAYEQYF.